This passage covers 22 T cell receptor beta chains from one sample sequenced in a study of cytomegalovirus exposure and HLA in healthy donors. Assay: immunoSEQ multiplex PCR; the TCRdb copy retains only in-frame clones and omits some. The data hold some 330,000 clones, with just over 85% observed a single time. The sequenced material came from PBMCs. Receptor source: a woman aged 18-35 years in good health and CMV-seronegative.

The genes are TRBV13 and TRBJ2-5; tentatively, D is TRBD1 (5 bases). Germline CDR1 is PRHDT and CDR2 is FYEKMQ (reference sequence). The CDR3 spans 15 residues. Trimming stripped 5 bases from V and 2 bases from J, with 15 bases between. CDR3 region: CASSPRATGQETQYF. The CDR3 nucleotides read TGTGCCAGCAGCCCCAGGGCGACCGGGCAAGAGACCCAGTACTTC.

The chain has TRBV11-2 and TRBJ2-3; 10 nucleotides match TRBD1. The CDR3 loop spans 16 amino acids. CDR1 SGHAT and CDR2 FQNNGV come from the germline V gene. V lost 1 base, J lost 3 bases, and 4 bases stayed unmatched. The CDR3 DNA sequence: TGTGCCAGCAGCTTAGTGACGGGACAGGGGACAGATACGCAGTATTTT. Its protein product is CASSLVTGQGTDTQYF. The variable domain in full, completed from reference TRBV11-2 and TRBJ2-3, reads EAGVAQSPRYKIIEKRQSVAFWCNPISGHATLYWYQQILGQGPKLLIQFQNNGVVDDSQLPKDRFSAERLKGVDSTLKIQPAKLEDSAVYLCASSLVTGQGTDTQYFGPGTRLTVL.

This clone was seen only once. The genes are TRBV4-1 and TRBJ2-1; 7 bases are shared with TRBD2. The CDR3 extends over 17 amino acids. Germline V gene data show CDR1 as MGHRA and CDR2 as YSYEKL. V dropped 0 bases and J dropped 7; count of bases not matched to a gene: 12. CDR3 nucleotides: TGCGCCAGCAGCCAAGATCCCCCTAGCGGCGAGGGGAATGAGCAGTTCTTC. It encodes CASSQDPPSGEGNEQFF.

The table lists this clone with a count of one. The gene calls are TRBV9 and TRBJ2-1; 8 bases map to TRBD1. This CDR3 comprises 15 residues. The germline CDR1 and CDR2 sequences are SGDLS and YYNGEE. Trimming at V came to 0 bases and at J to 3 bases, leaving 2 bases not matched to a gene. CDR3 bases: TGTGCCAGCAGCGTAGGACAGGGGAGCTACAATGAGCAGTTCTTC. It specifies CASSVGQGSYNEQFF.

This clone was recorded many times. V is TRBV7-6 and J is TRBJ1-5; TRBD1 aligns across 10 bases. CDR1 and CDR2 from the germline V gene are SGHVS and FNYEAQ. After removal of 5 bases from V and 4 bases from J, the junction contained 8 bases not matched to a gene. The CDR3 extends over 16 amino acids. The CDR3 DNA is TGTGCCAGCAGCCCCGGGGACAGGGGATGGAATCAGCCCCAGCATTTT. This codes for CASSPGDRGWNQPQHF.

This clone was observed a single time. The rearrangement links TRBV4-3 to TRBJ1-1; D is uncertain. Trimming cost V 0 bases and J 7 bases, with 9 bases left between them. This CDR3 has 13 amino acids. Looked up from germline, CDR1 is LGHNA and CDR2 is YSLEER. CDR3 bases: TGCGCCAGCAGCCAAGATTTTCCCGGTGAAGCTTTCTTT. Its protein is CASSQDFPGEAFF.

This clone was seen a single time. The chain links TRBV5-4 to TRBJ2-5; D is unclear. V lost 5 bases, J lost 2 bases, and 7 bases lay in between. CDR1 and CDR2 (germline): SGHNT, YYREEE (reference sequence). This CDR3 region has 12 residues. CDR3 amino acids: CASSADQETQYF. Here the CDR3 DNA reads TGTGCCAGCAGTGCAGATCAAGAGACCCAGTACTTC.

The genes are TRBV6-6 and TRBJ2-7; D is possibly TRBD1 (6 bases). Between the trimmed V and J ends, which lost 10 bases and 2 bases, there was a span of 15 bases. From germline, CDR1 is MNHNY and CDR2 SVGAGI (reference sequence). This CDR3 is built from 13 residues. This CDR3 reads CATQDNRAYEQYF. Written as DNA, the CDR3 is TGTGCCACACAAGACAACAGGGCCTACGAGCAGTACTTC.

The rearrangement joins TRBV4-2 to TRBJ2-1, with a tentative D call TRBD2 (6 bases). The CDR3 has 16 amino acids. Germline V gene data show CDR1 as LGHNA and CDR2 as YNFKEQ. V lost 4 bases, J lost 4 bases, and 17 bases lay in between. The CDR3 DNA follows: TGTGCCAGCAGCCTTGGGGAGGCGGATTCGTACAATGAGCAGTTCTTC. Translation: CASSLGEADSYNEQFF.

This chain connects TRBV28 to TRBJ2-5, with no clear D. The germline V gene encodes CDR1 MDHEN and CDR2 SYDVKM. CDR3 length: 14 amino acids. V was pared by 7 bases and J by 5 bases, with 17 bases between. CDR3 in amino acids: CASNWQNPVETQYF. The CDR3 region has the DNA TGTGCCAGCAATTGGCAGAACCCAGTGGAGACCCAGTACTTC.

The chain employs TRBV4-3 and TRBJ1-2; D perhaps matches TRBD1 (6 bases). The CDR3 has 14 residues. V was clipped by 5 bases and J by 4 bases, with 14 bases between them. Germline-derived CDR1 and CDR2 are LGHNA and YSLEER. CDR3 sequence: CASSVQGQVYGYTF. Written as DNA, the CDR3 is TGCGCCAGCAGCGTCCAGGGGCAGGTCTATGGCTACACCTTC.

The V gene is TRBV4-1, the J gene TRBJ2-7; 7 bases are a match to TRBD2. From germline, CDR1 is MGHRA and CDR2 YSYEKL. V dropped 1 base and J dropped 2; count of bases not matched to a gene: 5. The CDR3 is 15 residues long. In DNA form, the CDR3 reads TGCGCCAGCAGCCAAGTCTGGGGGGGTACCTACGAGCAGTACTTC. It encodes CASSQVWGGTYEQYF.

This clone appeared a few times. The CDR3 loop reads CASSRLAGAAEQYF. The CDR3 DNA follows: TGTGCCAGCAGTCGGCTAGCGGGAGCTGCTGAGCAGTACTTC. This chain links TRBV28 with TRBJ2-7; the match to TRBD2 covers 10 bases. CDR1 and CDR2 (germline): MDHEN, SYDVKM. V shed 5 bases, J shed 7 bases, and the junction held 8 bases outside the gene matches. The CDR3 has 14 amino acids.

CDR3 region: CASRNPENYEQYF. For the CDR3, the DNA is TGTGCCAGCAGGAACCCGGAGAACTACGAGCAGTACTTC. The chain carries TRBV6-4 and TRBJ2-7; D ambiguous. CDR3 length: 13 amino acids. Germline loops: CDR1 MRHNA, CDR2 SNTAGT. Trimming removed 6 bases at V and 3 bases at J, with 12 bases between.

The V call is TRBV2, the J call TRBJ2-1; D is possibly TRBD2 (6 bases). CDR1 SNHLY and CDR2 FYNNEI come from the germline V gene. V was pared by 5 bases and J by 14 bases, with 19 bases between. CDR3 length: 13 residues. The CDR3 loop is CASSLNVIGGEFF. The CDR3 nucleotides are TGTGCCAGCAGTTTGAACGTGATTGGCGGGGAGTTCTTC.

The V and J genes are TRBV9 and TRBJ2-3; TRBD1 might be the D (5 bases). The CDR3 is 15 residues long. The V end was cut by 6 bases, the J end by 4 bases, with 18 bases between. The germline V gene encodes CDR1 SGDLS and CDR2 YYNGEE. CDR3 sequence: CASTPLGHPADTQYF. For the CDR3, the DNA is TGTGCCAGCACCCCCCTAGGACACCCCGCAGATACGCAGTATTTT.

The chain joins TRBV5-1 to TRBJ2-1; TRBD2 might be the D (6 bases). Deletions cut 3 bases from V and 9 bases from J, with 13 bases between. The CDR3 has 13 residues. CDR1 and CDR2 from the germline V gene are SGHRS and YFSETQ. In nucleotides, the CDR3 is TGCGCCAGCAGCTCGAATTCGGGAGTTGAGCAGTTCTTC. Protein sequence: CASSSNSGVEQFF.

The chain carries TRBV27 and TRBJ2-7; 8 bases align to TRBD2. With 7 bases clipped from V and 0 bases from J, the junction kept 11 bases outside the gene matches. CDR1 MNHEY and CDR2 SMNVEV come from the germline V gene (reference sequence). This CDR3 comprises 16 residues. CDR3 sequence reads: CASTPRSGGPSYEQYF. Here the CDR3 DNA reads TGTGCCAGCACTCCCCGTTCGGGAGGGCCCTCCTACGAGCAGTACTTC.

The J gene is TRBJ1-3, the V gene TRBV6-6; a possible D gene is TRBD1 (5 bases). Germline CDR1 is MNHNY and CDR2 is SVGAGI (reference sequence). This CDR3 region has 14 residues. V was pared by 7 bases and J by 3 bases, with 13 bases between. Here the CDR3 reads CASKGADSGNTIYF. The CDR3 DNA reads TGTGCCAGCAAAGGGGCAGATAGTGGAAACACCATATATTTT.

The chain is built from TRBV10-3 and TRBJ2-1; 8 positions match TRBD1. The ends lost 8 bases at V and 5 bases at J; junction bases unmatched: 14. The CDR3 contains 16 residues. CDR1 is ENHRY, CDR2 SYGVKD, per germline. The CDR3, as DNA: TGTGCCATCCAGCAGGGGGCCCAGACCCAGGACAATGAGCAGTTCTTC. It codes for CAIQQGAQTQDNEQFF.

This chain joins TRBV7-9 and TRBJ1-2, with D unclear. The V gene's germline CDR1 is SEHNR and CDR2 FQNEAQ (reference sequence). This CDR3 spans 16 amino acids. The V end lost 4 bases, the J end lost 2 bases, and 17 bases lay between the germline ends. The CDR3 region has the DNA TGTGCCAGCAGCTCTACGGGCTGGAGACTAAACTATGGCTACACCTTC. It specifies CASSSTGWRLNYGYTF.

This clone was counted a few times. The rearrangement links TRBV28 to TRBJ1-2; 9 nucleotides line up with TRBD1. Germline lookup yields CDR1 MDHEN and CDR2 SYDVKM. This CDR3 comprises 15 residues. V was pared by 5 bases and J by 4 bases, with 8 bases of the junction left unmatched. CDR3 amino acids: CASSKAPGQGYGYTF. The CDR3 coding sequence is TGTGCCAGCAGTAAAGCACCGGGACAGGGCTATGGCTACACCTTC.